A selection of T cell receptor beta chains follows, all from one sample in a study of blood T cells in healthy people across ages. TCRdb independently ran MiXCR on the 5' RACE reads; one entry per CDR3 protein. Found here are 2 million or so distinct CDR3 sequences, roughly 52% of them singletons; the top ten hold roughly 2.1%. Sequencing input: blood. The receptors shown here come from a woman between 40 and 55 years old in good health. Both conserved end residues are part of each CDR3. Fields, in order: V gene, J gene, CDR3 protein.

v_gene: TRBV14; j_gene: TRBJ2-2; CDR3aa: CASSIALAGPGELFF
v_gene: TRBV3-1; j_gene: TRBJ2-1; CDR3aa: CASSQGSSLRKQFF
v_gene: TRBV29-1; j_gene: TRBJ2-3; CDR3aa: CSVTGRGGLTDTQYF
v_gene: TRBV10-1; j_gene: TRBJ2-7; CDR3aa: CARDRTDEQYF
v_gene: TRBV20-1; j_gene: TRBJ2-7; CDR3aa: CSASWQGLSYEQYF
v_gene: TRBV20-1; j_gene: TRBJ1-2; CDR3aa: CSARFDGPFKSYTF
v_gene: TRBV9; j_gene: TRBJ1-5; CDR3aa: CASSGGTDSNQPQHF
v_gene: TRBV6-5; j_gene: TRBJ2-3; CDR3aa: CASSYREGGADTQYF
v_gene: TRBV4-1; j_gene: TRBJ2-1; CDR3aa: CASSQYRDMYNEQFF
v_gene: TRBV12-3/TRBV12-4; j_gene: TRBJ1-6; CDR3aa: CASSLAGTGGSPLHF
v_gene: TRBV27; j_gene: TRBJ2-1; CDR3aa: CASSMASGLTNEQFF
v_gene: TRBV6-5; j_gene: TRBJ1-5; CDR3aa: CASSPDRGEGNQPQHF
v_gene: TRBV13; j_gene: TRBJ2-1; CDR3aa: CASSTTSGVHEQFF
v_gene: TRBV20-1; j_gene: TRBJ2-1; CDR3aa: CSASLGGTTYNEQFF
v_gene: TRBV3-1; j_gene: TRBJ1-5; CDR3aa: CASSPKPPGRVNQPQHF
v_gene: TRBV4-2; j_gene: TRBJ1-2; CDR3aa: CASSQPQGPRYGYTF
v_gene: TRBV28; j_gene: TRBJ2-7; CDR3aa: CASSPGTWTSYEQYF
v_gene: TRBV7-2; j_gene: TRBJ1-5; CDR3aa: CASSLEWSDQPQHF
v_gene: TRBV10-3; j_gene: TRBJ1-4; CDR3aa: CAIRPGTPNEKLFF
v_gene: TRBV7-2; j_gene: TRBJ1-2; CDR3aa: CASSFNVKSYTF
v_gene: TRBV27; j_gene: TRBJ2-6; CDR3aa: CASSPGTGRSGANGLTF
v_gene: TRBV19; j_gene: TRBJ2-1; CDR3aa: CASSMGGDEQFF
v_gene: TRBV13; j_gene: TRBJ2-3; CDR3aa: CASSLGLEVGDTQYF
v_gene: TRBV5-1; j_gene: TRBJ2-1; CDR3aa: CASSGSRGIGNEQFF
v_gene: TRBV20-1; j_gene: TRBJ2-7; CDR3aa: CSAYRVSYEQYF
v_gene: TRBV5-5; j_gene: TRBJ2-7; CDR3aa: CASSTRQGFSYEQYF
v_gene: TRBV12-3/TRBV12-4; j_gene: TRBJ2-3; CDR3aa: CASSLDHIGPTPFTDTQYF
v_gene: TRBV28; j_gene: TRBJ1-2; CDR3aa: CAGSWNSYYGYTF
v_gene: TRBV3-1; j_gene: TRBJ2-5; CDR3aa: CASSLTGSRGETQYF
v_gene: TRBV7-2; j_gene: TRBJ1-2; CDR3aa: CASSLGAQGNGYTF
v_gene: TRBV7-2; j_gene: TRBJ2-3; CDR3aa: CASSLRGAATDTQYF
v_gene: TRBV20-1; j_gene: TRBJ2-7; CDR3aa: CSAYGQGSEQYF
v_gene: TRBV7-9; j_gene: TRBJ2-1; CDR3aa: CASFYGNEQFF
v_gene: TRBV10-3; j_gene: TRBJ2-5; CDR3aa: CAISTGQGAIETQYF
v_gene: TRBV6-6; j_gene: TRBJ2-5; CDR3aa: CAGSYSGQQETQYF
v_gene: TRBV28; j_gene: TRBJ2-7; CDR3aa: CASSFQQGTYEQYF
v_gene: TRBV4-2; j_gene: TRBJ2-1; CDR3aa: CASSPLFRQGKYYNEQFF
v_gene: TRBV5-1; j_gene: TRBJ2-3; CDR3aa: CASSPRLAPTVDTQYF
v_gene: TRBV10-3; j_gene: -; CDR3aa: CAISDPLTTYEQYF
v_gene: TRBV7-2; j_gene: TRBJ2-7; CDR3aa: CASSLNSGGLTYEQYF
v_gene: TRBV7-2; j_gene: TRBJ2-1; CDR3aa: CASSLIPTGGPYEQFF
v_gene: TRBV6-2/TRBV6-3; j_gene: TRBJ2-1; CDR3aa: CASQTARGLGNEQFF
v_gene: TRBV20-1; j_gene: TRBJ2-7; CDR3aa: CSAGEGPPYEQYF
v_gene: TRBV5-5; j_gene: TRBJ2-4; CDR3aa: CASSSLTGTNIQYF
v_gene: TRBV7-3; j_gene: TRBJ2-6; CDR3aa: CASRTPNGANVLTF